This T cell receptor beta chain was recorded in a study of CD8+CD57+ T cells in acquired aplastic anemia. Patients included in sequencing had previously demonstrated CD8+CD57+ cell expansion by flow cytometry. Every patient had severe acquired aplastic anemia. The V segment lost 5 bases and the J segment 8 bases; nucleotides outside the gene matches: 14. Per germline, CDR1 SEHNR and CDR2 FQNEAQ (reference sequence). The CDR3 contains 15 residues. Profiling of TCR beta VDJ combinations and CDR3 sequences used genomic DNA as template. TCRdb ran MiXCR on the reads and lists one entry per CDR3 protein. The table has under 150,000 distinct CDR3 sequences, over 30% seen once; the top ten hold 2.6%.

The chain couples TRBV7-9 to TRBJ1-2; TRBD1 matches at 7 bases. This TCR derives from a human donor with aplastic anemia. The sequenced material came from sorted CD4+, CD8+, or CD8+CD57+ T cells (not recorded which) from PBMCs. The CDR3: CASSRGNRGSSGYTF. For the CDR3, the DNA is TGTGCCAGCAGCCGGGGGAACAGGGGCAGTTCGGGCTACACCTTC. Combining the CDR3 with reference TRBV7-9 and TRBJ1-2 gives the whole variable domain DTGVSQNPRHKITKRGQNVTFRCDPISEHNRLYWYRQTLGQGPEFLTYFQNEAQLEKSRLLSDRFSAERPKGSFSTLEIQRTEQGDSAMYLCASSRGNRGSSGYTFGSGTRLTVV.